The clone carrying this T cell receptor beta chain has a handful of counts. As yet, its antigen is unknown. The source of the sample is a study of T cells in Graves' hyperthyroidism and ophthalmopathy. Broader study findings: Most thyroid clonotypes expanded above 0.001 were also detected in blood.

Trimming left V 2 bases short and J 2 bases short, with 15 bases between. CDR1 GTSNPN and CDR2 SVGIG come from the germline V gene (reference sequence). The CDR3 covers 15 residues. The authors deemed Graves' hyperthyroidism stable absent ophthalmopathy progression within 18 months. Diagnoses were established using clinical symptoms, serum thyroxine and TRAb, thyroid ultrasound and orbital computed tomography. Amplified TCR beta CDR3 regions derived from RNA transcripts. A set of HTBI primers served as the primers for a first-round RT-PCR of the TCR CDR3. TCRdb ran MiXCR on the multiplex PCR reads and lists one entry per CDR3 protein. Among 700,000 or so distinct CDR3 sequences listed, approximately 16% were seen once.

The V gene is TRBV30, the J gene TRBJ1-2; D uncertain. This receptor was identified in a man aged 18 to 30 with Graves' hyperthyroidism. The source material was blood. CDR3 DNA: TGTGCCTGGAGTTTGCAGATCCTTAGGAACTATGGCTACACCTTC. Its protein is CAWSLQILRNYGYTF.